The next 23 T cell receptor beta chains were all read from a single sample in a study of T cell responses to AZD1222 COVID-19 vaccine. Profiled with immunoSEQ multiplex PCR; TCRdb holds only in-frame clones, not every one. The table has roughly 82,000 clones, about 85% seen once. Sequencing was performed on peripheral blood, taken on day 0 of AZD1222 vaccination. Source of these receptors: an adult in good health.

This chain joins TRBV2 and TRBJ1-5; 9 bases are shared with TRBD1. The CDR3 is 15 amino acids. The germline V gene has CDR1 SNHLY and CDR2 FYNNEI. Germline trimming cut 7 bases from V and 1 base from J; bases unmatched to any gene: 5. For the CDR3, the DNA is TGTGCCAGCAACAGACAGGGGGGCAGCAATCAGCCCCAGCATTTT. Translated: CASNRQGGSNQPQHF. The whole variable domain, filled in from reference TRBV2 and TRBJ1-5, reads EPEVTQTPSHQVTQMGQEVILRCVPISNHLYFYWYRQILGQKVEFLVSFYNNEISEKSEIFDDQFSVERPDGSNFTLKIRSTKLEDSAMYFCASNRQGGSNQPQHFGDGTRLSIL.

The chain couples TRBV15 to TRBJ2-2; TRBD2 might be the D (6 bases). Germline values: CDR1 LNHNV, CDR2 YYDKDF (reference sequence). The V gene lost 1 base and the J gene lost 7 bases, with 13 bases spanning the gap. This CDR3 spans 15 amino acids. The chain's CDR3 is CATSRVLGTGGELFF. The DNA for the CDR3 is TGTGCCACCAGCAGAGTACTAGGGACTGGCGGGGAGCTGTTTTTT.

The rearrangement uses TRBV12-3 or TRBV12-4 and TRBJ2-6; D gene ambiguous. This CDR3 comprises 13 residues. Trimming took off 7 bases at V and 2 bases at J, with 6 bases between the two ends. CDR3 loop: CASIVPGANVLTF. In DNA, the CDR3 is TGTGCCAGCATCGTACCTGGGGCCAACGTCCTGACTTTC.

The chain has TRBV4-1 and TRBJ2-4, with TRBD1 matching over 8 bases. Germline values: CDR1 MGHRA, CDR2 YSYEKL. This CDR3 is 17 amino acids long. V lost 4 bases to trimming and J lost 2 bases; unmatched junction nucleotides: 10. The CDR3 DNA reads as TGCGCCAGCAGCCGAGAGCCTGGACAGGGATCCAAAAACATTCAGTACTTC. Its translation: CASSREPGQGSKNIQYF.

The rearrangement joins TRBV18 to TRBJ1-5; 8 positions agree with TRBD1. The CDR3 sequence is 14 residues long. CDR1 and CDR2 from the germline V gene are KGHSH and LQKENI. V gave up 3 bases and J gave up 4 bases; unmatched junction bases: 2. The CDR3 sequence: CASSPNRGNQPQHF. In DNA form, the CDR3 reads TGTGCCAGCTCACCTAACAGGGGGAATCAGCCCCAGCATTTT.

The V call is TRBV16, the J call TRBJ1-1; 9 bases are a match to TRBD1. The CDR3 runs 17 residues. The V and J ends lost 4 bases and 1 base, in that order; junction bases with no gene match: 10. Germline lookup yields CDR1 KGHSY and CDR2 FQNENV. In DNA, the CDR3 is TGTGCCAGCAGCCGGGGGGGACAGGGAGGTTGGAACACTGAAGCTTTCTTT. Amino acid sequence: CASSRGGQGGWNTEAFF.

The chain is built from TRBV2 and TRBJ2-2; D may be TRBD2 (6 bases). From germline, CDR1 is SNHLY and CDR2 FYNNEI. There are 19 residues in the CDR3. Trimming shortened V by 9 bases and J by 7 bases, and 33 bases separated the two germline ends. The CDR3 DNA follows: TGTGCCAGGGCCCGCGCAGGCCTCGAGAGCTTCCCAGCGGGCGGGGAGCTGTTTTTT. This sequence encodes CARARAGLESFPAGGELFF.

This clone appeared a few times. The rearrangement uses TRBV7-2 and TRBJ1-5; tentative D call: TRBD1 (5 bases). The CDR3 has 16 residues. Deletions cut 7 bases from V and 6 bases from J, with 22 bases between. Germline V gene lookup returns CDR1 SGHTA and CDR2 FQGNSA. CDR3 in DNA: TGTGCCAGCAAGGAAATGGCGGGGCAGGGTGGTCAGCCCCAGCATTTT. It is translated as CASKEMAGQGGQPQHF.

The chain couples TRBV21-1 to TRBJ2-2; TRBD1, the table's D call, was not compared with the DNA. TRBV21-1 is listed as a pseudogene. This CDR3 spans 15 amino acids. The CDR3 nucleotides read TGTGCCAGCAGACCAAGGCCGGGACAGCCCGGGGAGCTGTTTTTT. Its protein product is CASRPRPGQPGELFF.

This clone was counted a few times. The gene calls are TRBV5-1 and TRBJ2-7; 9 bases are a match to TRBD1. The CDR3 loop spans 20 amino acids. Germline CDR1 is SGHRS and CDR2 is YFSETQ. V shed 1 base and J 2 bases; nucleotides not matched to a gene: 19. The CDR3 protein is CASSLFPQGAEGLFAYEQYF. CDR3 bases: TGCGCCAGCAGCTTGTTTCCACAGGGGGCGGAAGGACTGTTCGCCTACGAGCAGTACTTC.

This rearrangement joins TRBV18 to TRBJ2-1; TRBD1 is a possible D gene (5 bases). The CDR3 is 12 amino acids. With 2 bases removed from V and 8 bases from J, the gap between germline ends came to 7 bases. Germline loops: CDR1 KGHSH, CDR2 LQKENI. The CDR3 sequence: CASSPIQDEQFF. As DNA, the CDR3 is TGTGCCAGCTCACCAATACAGGATGAGCAGTTCTTC.

The table lists this clone with a count of one. This rearrangement joins TRBV19 to TRBJ1-1, with 7 bases aligning to TRBD1. The CDR3 is 15 residues long. The germline gives CDR1 LNHDA, CDR2 SQIVND (reference sequence). J was trimmed by 1 base and V by 5 bases; bases with no gene match: 7. The CDR3 DNA follows: TGTGCCAGTAGTTCTTTCGGGACAGAGAACACTGAAGCTTTCTTT. This encodes CASSSFGTENTEAFF.

The CDR3 sequence is CASSLSRSNQPQHF. The CDR3 nucleotides read TGTGCCAGCAGCTTAAGTAGGAGCAATCAGCCCCAGCATTTT. V gene TRBV7-2 combines with J gene TRBJ1-5; D ambiguous. The germline V gene has CDR1 SGHTA and CDR2 FQGNSA. V shed 2 bases and J shed 1 base, with 6 bases lying between them. The CDR3 contains 14 residues.

This chain joins TRBV19 and TRBJ1-1, with 8 bases lining up with TRBD1. J was trimmed by 7 bases and V by 1 base; bases with no gene match: 5. The V gene's germline CDR1 is LNHDA and CDR2 SQIVND (reference sequence). The CDR3 consists of 14 residues. The CDR3 loop is CASSIVDRGLEAFF. DNA for the CDR3: TGTGCCAGTAGTATAGTTGACAGGGGCCTTGAAGCTTTCTTT.

The CDR3 nucleotides read TGTGCCAGCAGTGAATTCAAGGCCAACTATGGCTACACCTTC. This sequence encodes CASSEFKANYGYTF. This chain joins TRBV2 and TRBJ1-2; D gene uncertain. V lost 2 bases to trimming and J lost 2 bases, with 9 bases between them. The length of the CDR3 is 14 residues. CDR1 SNHLY and CDR2 FYNNEI come from the germline V gene.

The rearrangement joins TRBV6-4 to TRBJ2-4; TRBD1 might be the D (5 bases). CDR1 is MRHNA and CDR2 is SNTAGT in the germline V gene. Between the trimmed V and J ends, which lost 4 bases and 7 bases, there was a span of 11 bases. The CDR3 contains 13 residues. CDR3: CASSGEAGNIQYF. CDR3 sequence (DNA): TGTGCCAGCAGTGGGGAAGCAGGGAACATTCAGTACTTC.

V usage is TRBV7-9 and J usage is TRBJ2-7; D gene ambiguous. The V and J ends lost 0 bases and 1 base respectively, with 7 bases between them. The CDR3 extends over 14 amino acids. CDR1 and CDR2 from the germline V gene are SEHNR and FQNEAQ (reference sequence). The CDR3 is CASSLALRSYEQYF. CDR3 DNA: TGTGCCAGCAGCTTAGCCCTAAGGTCCTACGAGCAGTACTTC.

The chain links TRBV7-9 to TRBJ1-5; 7 bases map to TRBD1. Trimming at V came to 3 bases and at J to 2 bases, leaving 4 bases not matched to a gene. Germline CDR1 reads SEHNR; CDR2 reads FQNEAQ (reference sequence). The CDR3 has 15 residues. This chain's CDR3 is CASSFDRVGNQPQHF. The DNA for the CDR3 is TGTGCCAGCAGCTTCGACAGGGTGGGCAATCAGCCCCAGCATTTT. The entire variable domain, with the rest obtained from reference TRBV7-9 and TRBJ1-5, is as follows: DTGVSQNPRHKITKRGQNVTFRCDPISEHNRLYWYRQTLGQGPEFLTYFQNEAQLEKSRLLSDRFSAERPKGSFSTLEIQRTEQGDSAMYLCASSFDRVGNQPQHFGDGTRLSIL.

This clone was picked up one time. This chain links TRBV28 with TRBJ2-7; tentative D call: TRBD2 (6 bases). Trimming shortened V by 6 bases and J by 0 bases, and 18 bases separated the two germline ends. The germline CDR1 and CDR2 sequences are MDHEN and SYDVKM. This CDR3 region has 16 residues. This CDR3 reads CASSPPGTGSSYEQYF. The CDR3 DNA follows: TGTGCCAGCAGCCCCCCCGGGACTGGGAGCTCCTACGAGCAGTACTTC.

The chain couples TRBV21-1 to TRBJ2-1; no check of the table's D call, TRBD2, against the DNA was made. TRBV21-1 counts as a pseudogene. The CDR3 has 16 residues. The CDR3 DNA is TGTGCCAGCAGCAAAGGACGGGCGGGCCAGGTTAATGAGCAGTTCTTC. Translating gives CASSKGRAGQVNEQFF.

The chain is built from TRBV7-3 and TRBJ2-1; tentatively, D is TRBD1 or TRBD2 (5 bases each). This CDR3 spans 16 amino acids. The ends were cut back, 3 bases at V and 2 bases at J, with 14 bases in the middle. CDR1 and CDR2 (germline): SGHTA, FQGTGA. The CDR3 sequence: CASSLNGDGAYNEQFF. CDR3 sequence (DNA): TGTGCCAGCAGCTTGAATGGGGACGGAGCCTACAATGAGCAGTTCTTC.

This clone occurred a few times. J is TRBJ2-2 and V is TRBV11-2; TRBD2 agrees at 9 bases. V shed 0 bases and J 6 bases; nucleotides not matched to a gene: 2. Germline V gives CDR1 SGHAT, CDR2 FQNNGV. The length of the CDR3 is 15 residues. The DNA of the CDR3 is TGTGCCAGCAGCTTAGAACCTAGCGGGGCCGGGGAGCTGTTTTTT. Amino acid sequence: CASSLEPSGAGELFF.

The J gene is TRBJ2-5, the V gene TRBV19, with TRBD2 as a possible D gene (7 bases). V was trimmed by 11 bases and J by 7 bases, leaving 17 bases between them. Germline V gene lookup returns CDR1 LNHDA and CDR2 SQIVND (reference sequence). This CDR3 has 12 residues. The CDR3 DNA follows: TGTGCCTCCGGGGGGCTGCAGGGGACCCAGTACTTC. It encodes CASGGLQGTQYF.